This TCR beta chain was retrieved from a study of beta chain features in type 1 diabetes. Study-level results: The study found that naive, central memory and Treg TCRB repertoires appeared more similar in patients than in healthy donors.

Germline CDR1 is SEHNR and CDR2 is FQNEAQ (reference sequence). CDR3 size: 14 residues. Unmatched junction bases numbered 4, after V lost 5 bases and J lost 3 bases. This clone has only a few counts. Its antigen remains unknown. Expressed TCRB transcripts were sequenced because the entire RNA isolate underwent reverse transcription. Measured with immunoSEQ multiplex PCR; TCRdb has only the in-frame clones, and not every one. Of fewer than 150,000 clones detected, 6.9% appear once; the ten largest clones hold more than 1.1%. Source material: central memory CD4+ T cells from blood. This chain uses TRBV7-9 with TRBJ1-3; 7 bases map to TRBD1. This receptor was taken from a woman aged 25 to 39 in good health. The CDR3 DNA sequence: TGTGCCAGCAGCCTCGGGACAGATGGAAACACCATATATTTT. It is translated as CASSLGTDGNTIYF.